This TCR beta chain was identified during a study of T cells in localized non-small cell lung cancer. Sequenced by immunoSEQ multiplex PCR; TCRdb stores in-frame clones only, minus some. Here the sample spans about 24,000 clones, roughly 87% being singletons. This clone was found once. The ends lost 5 bases at V and 3 bases at J; junction bases unmatched: 5. Per germline, CDR1 SGHTA and CDR2 FQGNSA. CDR3 length equals 15 residues. This receptor was obtained from a male donor aged 60 or over with stage I squamous cell lung carcinoma. The V and J genes are TRBV7-2 and TRBJ2-5; 11 bases match TRBD2. Sample: peripheral blood, taken before any cancer treatment. The CDR3 region is CASSGGTSGKETQYF. The DNA for the CDR3 is TGTGCCAGCAGCGGAGGGACTAGCGGAAAAGAGACCCAGTACTTC.